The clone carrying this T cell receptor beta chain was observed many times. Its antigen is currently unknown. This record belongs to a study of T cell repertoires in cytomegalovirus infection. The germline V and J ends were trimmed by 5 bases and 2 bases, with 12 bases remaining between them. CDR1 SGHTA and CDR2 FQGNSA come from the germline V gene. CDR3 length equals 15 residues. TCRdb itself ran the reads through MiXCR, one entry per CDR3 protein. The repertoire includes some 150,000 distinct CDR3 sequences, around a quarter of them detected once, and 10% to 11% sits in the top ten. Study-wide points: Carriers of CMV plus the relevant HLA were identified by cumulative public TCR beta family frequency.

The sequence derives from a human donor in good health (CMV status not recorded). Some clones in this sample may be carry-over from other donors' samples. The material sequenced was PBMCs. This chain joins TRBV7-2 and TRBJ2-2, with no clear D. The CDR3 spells CASSQGRINTGELFF. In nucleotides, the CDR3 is TGTGCCAGCAGCCAAGGACGGATCAACACCGGGGAGCTGTTTTTT.